The text below deals with one TCR beta chain. There is no known antigen for this receptor. V and J are trimmed by 2 bases and 5 bases, and the gene matches miss 3 bases of the junction. Per the germline V gene (reference sequence), LNHDA is the CDR1 and SQIVND is the CDR2. From cysteine to phenylalanine, the CDR3 is 14 amino acids long. The only DNA kept is the CDR3, 42 bases in frame from the first base. The data are from a study of cytomegalovirus exposure and HLA in healthy donors (dated by TCRdb to the late 2010s). With respect to the entire study: In an earlier analysis of roughly 500 of the donors, roughly 300 Gb of sequence data and 90 million to 120 million unique TCR beta sequences from 150 million to 200 million T cells were reported. All discovery cohort repertoires had been generated using a single sequencing platform. An early release covering some 640 HLA-typed donors comprised 250 to 350 gigabases of sequencing data and 65 million to 100 million unique TCR sequences. Of the 300 to 500 genotyped donors, more than 75% were placed in the genetic ancestry cluster associated with self-reported Caucasian donors. Genome-wide SNP genotypes for about 60% of the roughly 670 donors were used in a later genetic analysis, which treated that subset as a discovery cohort. Among some 400 genotyped donors of the cohort, an average of about 240,000 unique TCR beta nucleotide sequences were sequenced per donor, roughly a sixth of them non-productive. HLA typing included class I and class II loci at four-digit resolution. To predict cytomegalovirus infection status, the study brought together high-throughput TCR immunosequencing, statistical association of individual TCRs with disease status, and machine learning. A later analysis re-analyzed previously published TCR beta repertoires from 650 to 800 donors and added high-resolution HLA genotyping to study TCR occurrence patterns. Rather than using new phenotypic data, the later analysis identified candidate immune exposures from TCR beta sequences and from how often those sequences occurred across donors. An earlier analysis of 500 to 650 of the donors applied high-throughput TCR beta sequencing to assess whether each TCR beta V gene segment acted as functional or pseudogenic. Using immunosequencing, the study profiled T cell repertoires from about 650 subjects and related those repertoires to cytomegalovirus serostatus. In addition to the first cohort of 666 subjects, a separate validation cohort of 130 or so different subjects was used. The number of donors typed differed by locus, with 629-630 for A, B, C, DRB1 and DQB1, around 500 for DQA1, approximately 570 for DPA1, and approximately 470 for DPB1. The aim of the study was to test whether cataloging public T cell receptors could identify signatures of past pathogen exposure. Four to six DR-DQ haplotypes were handled as single units for association and clustering, since linkage in the cohort was strong. Donor age, sex, ethnicity and CMV serostatus were compiled alongside the repertoire data.

Receptor amplification or capture employed the immunoSEQ multiplex PCR assay. A mixture of 60 forward primers for TCR Vbeta segments and 13 reverse primers for TCR Jbeta segments was used in the multiplex PCR. A multiplex PCR assay on genomic DNA amplified the CDR3 region of rearranged TCR beta genes. Amplified TCR beta libraries were sequenced as 87-base-pair reads on the Illumina HiSeq System. The authors' pipeline ran thus. A later analysis counted about 76 million unique TCR beta chains across the 600 to 850 repertoires, and 10 million to 12 million of these chains were shared by at least two donors. Raw reads were error-corrected and collapsed into unique sequences by a nearest-neighbor algorithm in which closely related sequences were merged to remove PCR and sequencing errors. Alignment of CDR3 sequences to IMGT reference sequences was used to assign V, D and J gene segments. For a sequence to be retained, a match of at least six nucleotides was required to both a V gene segment and a J gene segment. A rearrangement counted as productive if the CDR3 had no stop codons and remained in frame with V and J, and every other rearrangement counted as non-productive. Following IMGT convention, CDR3 was defined as the stretch from the second conserved V-encoded cysteine to the conserved J-encoded phenylalanine. Sequences without an unambiguous match to a single V gene segment were excluded from the earlier analysis of 450 to 750 of the donors. In an earlier analysis of 587 of the donors, V segments were called functional above 56.7% productive rearrangements and were called segregating when the between-donor standard deviation exceeded 5%. A statistical classification framework was developed to diagnose cytomegalovirus status using the catalog of TCR beta chain sequences. In a later analysis, V and J genes were assigned by comparing TCR nucleotide sequences against IMGT/GENE-DB human TR gene sequences. The TCRdist pipeline was used in a later analysis to assign CDR3 sequences and most-parsimonious VDJ recombination scenarios. A later analysis defined each TCR beta chain by its CDR3 amino acid sequence plus V-gene family, and excluded reads lacking a unique V-gene family. To address suspected cross-contamination and a sequencing artifact, a later analysis removed around 600 highly shared, low-generation-probability nucleotide sequences. For each public chain, a later analysis derived a clonal expansion index from normalized ranks of inferred template counts within each repertoire. Generation probabilities in a later analysis came from a VDJ recombination model fitted to out-of-frame rearrangements, and those results were checked against IGoR. In a later analysis, TCR-TCR, TCR-HLA and TCR-CMV co-occurrence was scored with hypergeometric tests, and a repertoire-size bias correction was applied to TCR pairs. To estimate false discovery rates, a later analysis permuted the HLA or CMV assignments 20 times. A later analysis grouped co-occurring TCRs with DBSCAN, adding TCRdist sequence similarity when clustering within HLA-allele-positive subsets. For co-occurrence clustering, repertoires with fewer than 30,000 or more than 120,000 public chains were excluded, along with 5 or 6 repertoires with anomalous nucleotide sharing. In its TCRdb copy, this immuneACCESS table keeps in-frame sequences only and misses some clones. Where compared with another copy, unresolved V genes explain less than half of these, and the others have no known cause. For V, J and clone size, that table is used; D and trimming come from the DNA. The sample table gives over 100,000 clones. The biggest ten clones account for approximately 6.8% of the sample.

Overall study results and their limits: In a later genetic analysis, a missense DCLRE1C variant was associated with V-gene and J-gene trimming of TCR beta chains, and the association was replicated in an independent cohort. Because HLA typing was unavailable for some donors at each locus, only the typed subset was used in association tests. According to a later analysis, parvovirus B19, influenza, CMV and Epstein-Barr virus appeared linked to several top co-occurrence clusters. In a later analysis, some 18,000 TCR beta sequences were associated with specific HLA alleles at a false discovery rate of 0.05. A group of highly shared sequence variants was considered likely to be a technical artifact of the sequencing pipeline. Most TCR sequences were observed very rarely across donors, whereas some public TCRs were present in many individuals. In both the original and validation cohorts, the classifier was reported to diagnose cytomegalovirus status with high specificity and sensitivity. Because counts were too low, roughly 16 rarely observed V segments, including chromosome 9 orphons, were excluded from the earlier analysis of a few hundred of the donors. Only TCR beta chains were sequenced in this cohort, and the absence of alpha or paired-chain data limited detectable features. In vitro tests confirmed that a few of the cytomegalovirus-associated TCR beta chains recognize cytomegalovirus antigens. A total of about 180 TCR beta chains were listed by the study as associated with cytomegalovirus. Broadly in line with IMGT annotations, most TCR beta V segments showed up in productive rearrangements about 87% or about 30% of the time in an earlier analysis of several hundred of the donors. A further reported finding was that TCR beta sequences accurately predicted the HLA-A and HLA-B alleles for most subjects in the first cohort. CMV serostatus was the only immune exposure information available for the cohort. In a later analysis, the rate of TCR association differed among HLA loci, with DRB1 alleles having the most associated TCRs and HLA-C alleles having the fewest. Some IMGT-functional V segments, including TRBV6-2 and TRBV6-3, could not be told apart with the 87-base-pair reads, so those segments were excluded. The authors suggested that the approach could potentially be extended to other disease states and immunological phenotypes. Compared with the roughly 710-donor mean, donors in an Asian-associated ancestry cluster had fewer N-insertions in productive TCRs, according to a later genetic analysis. Roughly uniform sequencing depth across donors was assumed in presence/absence analyses, although this assumption may not hold. Strong co-occurrence of HLA alleles, especially DR and DQ, made assigning TCR associations to individual alleles difficult. A later analysis found that HLA-associated TCR beta chains were more clonally expanded and had lower generation probabilities than equally common non-associated chains. Correlated functional status among segregating V segments might be attributable to linkage disequilibrium, but an unknown experimental factor could not be ruled out. A later analysis found that most CMV-associated TCR beta chains appeared HLA-restricted, with HLA associations seemingly driven largely by CMV exposure.

The cohort comprised under 700 healthy bone marrow donors. At the time of sampling, all cohort members were nominally healthy, though unrecorded immune exposures were likely present. The donor was CMV seropositive and was included in the group of some 290 seropositive cohort members. Each donor provided a peripheral blood sample, and peripheral blood mononuclear cells were used for TCR beta sequencing. The Qiagen DNeasy Blood Extraction Kit was used to extract genomic DNA from the blood cell samples. Sequenced material: PBMCs. The rearranged chain carries TRBV19 and TRBJ2-5, and TRBD1 matches 9 of the central bases. The sequence came from a man in his forties or fifties in good health and CMV-seropositive. The CDR3 region has the sequence CASSITGTGETQYF. The bases read TGTGCCAGTAGTATAACCGGGACAGGGGAGACCCAGTACTTC. The full variable domain, with segments outside the CDR3 supplied by the reference TRBV19 and TRBJ2-5 proteins, appears as DGGITQSPKYLFRKEGQNVTLSCEQNLNHDAMYWYRQDPGQGLRLIYYSQIVNDFQKGDIAEGYSVSREKKESFPLTVTSAQKNPTAFYLCASSITGTGETQYFGPGTRLLVL.